Shown below are 29 T cell receptor beta chains from a single sample sequenced in a study of blood T cell repertoires in COVID-19. The table came from immunoSEQ multiplex PCR; TCRdb's copy has only in-frame clones and leaves some out. The sample comprises under 450,000 clones, about 89% of which are singletons, and 0.8% to 0.9% rests with the top ten. The sequenced material came from PBMCs or T cells enriched from blood (not recorded which). The receptors were gathered from a woman between 40 and 50 years old who had been exposed to COVID-19.

The rearrangement joins TRBV18 to TRBJ2-3; D call uncertain. V was trimmed by 1 base and J by 2 bases, leaving 7 bases between them. The CDR3 has 14 residues. Germline values: CDR1 KGHSH, CDR2 LQKENI. CDR3 sequence reads: CASSPRGNTDTQYF. DNA for the CDR3: TGTGCCAGCTCACCACGCGGCAACACAGATACGCAGTATTTT.

V is TRBV5-4 and J is TRBJ2-7; 9 nucleotides line up with TRBD2. The germline CDR1 and CDR2 sequences are SGHNT and YYREEE (reference sequence). The CDR3 covers 14 residues. The junction had 8 bases not matched to a gene; V was cut back by 5 bases and J by 5 bases. Written as DNA, the CDR3 is TGTGCCAGCAGTTTAGCGGGGGTGACCCACGAGCAGTACTTC. Translation: CASSLAGVTHEQYF.

The chain has TRBV6-1 and TRBJ1-5; tentative D call: TRBD1 (6 bases). The V and J ends lost 2 bases and 10 bases respectively, with 12 bases between them. This CDR3 region has 13 residues. Germline V gene sequence: CDR1 MNHNS, CDR2 SASEGT. In DNA, the CDR3 is TGTGCCAGCAGTGAAAAGGACAGTGCCCCCCAGCATTTT. Translation gives CASSEKDSAPQHF.

The rearrangement uses TRBV5-4 and TRBJ2-7; 7 nucleotides agree with TRBD1. This CDR3 is built from 16 residues. The germline V gene encodes CDR1 SGHNT and CDR2 YYREEE (reference sequence). Trimming at V came to 4 bases and at J to 6 bases, leaving 16 bases not matched to a gene. CDR3 protein: CASSGFRTGNSGEQYF. CDR3 bases: TGTGCCAGCAGCGGGTTTAGGACAGGCAATTCTGGCGAGCAGTACTTC.

The chain links TRBV3-1 (or the pseudogene TRBV3-2) to TRBJ2-7; 10 bases fit TRBD2. CDR1 LGHDT and CDR2 YNNKEL come from the germline V gene (reference sequence). Losses at the gene ends were 0 bases for V and 7 bases for J; bases not matched to a gene: 0. CDR3 length: 13 amino acids. CDR3 residues: CASSQDSGREQYF. The CDR3 DNA is TGTGCCAGCAGCCAAGATAGCGGGAGGGAGCAGTACTTC.

With respect to this clone: Other nucleotide sequences in the sample specify the same CDR3. The V call is TRBV7-9, the J call TRBJ1-1, with a weak D call TRBD1 (6 bases). The CDR3 consists of 12 residues. Per the germline V gene, CDR1 is SEHNR and CDR2 is FQNEAQ (reference sequence). The V end lost 5 bases, the J end lost 5 bases, and 9 bases lay between the germline ends. As DNA, the CDR3 is TGTGCCAGCAGCCTGGGGGCGACTGAAGCTTTCTTT. Translating it yields CASSLGATEAFF.

J is TRBJ1-1 and V is TRBV7-3; a weak D match, TRBD1 (6 bases). CDR1 is SGHTA, CDR2 FQGTGA, per germline. The CDR3 has 14 amino acids. The V and J ends lost 5 bases and 3 bases respectively, with 13 bases between them. The CDR3 bases are TGTGCCAGCAGCGCACAGGGAATCGACACTGAAGCTTTCTTT. Amino acids: CASSAQGIDTEAFF.

The J gene is TRBJ1-2, the V gene TRBV6-2 or TRBV6-3; D is unresolved. Per the germline V gene, CDR1 is MNHEY and CDR2 is SVGEGT. This CDR3 spans 13 amino acids. The ends were cut back, 5 bases at V and 2 bases at J, with 9 bases in the middle. CDR3 protein: CASSPLQNYGYTF. CDR3 bases: TGTGCCAGCAGTCCCTTGCAGAACTATGGCTACACCTTC.

The V gene is TRBV3-1 (or the pseudogene TRBV3-2), the J gene TRBJ1-6, with 7 nucleotides matching TRBD1. Germline CDR1 is LGHDT and CDR2 is YNNKEL (reference sequence). The CDR3 runs 16 residues. V trimming: 4 bases; J trimming: 7 bases; junction bases outside the gene matches: 10. The CDR3, as DNA: TGTGCCAGCAGCCCTTTTAACAGGGGAAGGAATTCACCCCTCCACTTT. The encoded protein is CASSPFNRGRNSPLHF.

The V gene is TRBV3-1 (or the pseudogene TRBV3-2), the J gene TRBJ1-4; D might be TRBD1 (5 bases). CDR3 length equals 15 residues. The V and J ends lost 4 bases and 5 bases respectively, with 14 bases between them. CDR1 is LGHDT and CDR2 is YNNKEL in the germline V gene (reference sequence). The CDR3 sequence: CASSLRGEKNEKLFF. The DNA for the CDR3 is TGTGCCAGCAGCCTCCGGGGGGAGAAGAATGAAAAACTGTTTTTT.

This clone was seen only once. This chain links TRBV6-5 with TRBJ2-3; TRBD1 matches 7 bases. Unmatched junction bases numbered 6, after V lost 4 bases and J lost 2 bases. CDR1 is MNHEY and CDR2 is SVGAGI in the germline V gene. This CDR3 region has 15 residues. The CDR3 bases are TGTGCCAGCAGTTTGACAGGGTTTGACACAGATACGCAGTATTTT. Amino acid sequence: CASSLTGFDTDTQYF.

The chain uses TRBV5-1 and TRBJ1-1, with D uncertain. The CDR3 totals 17 residues. Germline V gives CDR1 SGHRS, CDR2 YFSETQ. V lost 0 bases and J lost 0, with 15 bases in between. For the CDR3, the DNA is TGCGCCAGCAGCTTGGAACGGGTGAGGAGCATGAACACTGAAGCTTTCTTT. Protein product: CASSLERVRSMNTEAFF.

CDR3 sequence (DNA): TGCAGCGTACGACAGGGGGGAGAGACCCAGTACTTC. It yields the protein CSVRQGGETQYF. The chain joins TRBV29-1 to TRBJ2-5, with 9 bases aligning to TRBD1. The CDR3 spans 12 residues. Trimming at V came to 6 bases and at J to 4 bases, leaving 3 bases not matched to a gene. Germline CDR1 reads SQVTM; CDR2 reads ANQGSEA. Using reference TRBV29-1 and TRBJ2-5 for the parts outside the CDR3, the full variable domain is SAVISQKPSRDICQRGTSLTIQCQVDSQVTMMFWYRQQPGQSLTLIATANQGSEATYESGFVIDKFPISRPNLTFSTLTVSNMSPEDSSIYLCSVRQGGETQYFGPGTRLLVL.

The J gene is TRBJ1-5, the V gene TRBV27; weak D call: TRBD1 (6 bases). The germline CDR1 and CDR2 sequences are MNHEY and SMNVEV (reference sequence). The V gene lost 5 bases and the J gene lost 4 bases, with 12 bases spanning the gap. The CDR3 extends over 14 amino acids. The CDR3 sequence: CASSPLQGNQPQHF. Here the CDR3 DNA reads TGTGCCAGCAGTCCTCTACAGGGAAATCAGCCCCAGCATTTT.

The rearrangement uses TRBV19 and TRBJ1-2; TRBD1 matches at 8 bases. This CDR3 has 15 amino acids. The ends lost 10 bases at V and 3 bases at J; junction bases unmatched: 13. The germline V gene encodes CDR1 LNHDA and CDR2 SQIVND (reference sequence). Here the CDR3 reads CATRLYGQGDYGYTF. The CDR3 region has the DNA TGTGCCACCCGACTATATGGACAGGGAGACTATGGCTACACCTTC.

The CDR3, as DNA: TGCGCCAGCAGCTTGGAAGCGGGATTAGGCACAGATACGCAGTATTTT. Protein: CASSLEAGLGTDTQYF. This sequence joins TRBV5-1 and TRBJ2-3; 7 nucleotides align to TRBD2. V lost 0 bases and J lost 1; bases outside the gene matches: 5. Germline V gene data show CDR1 as SGHRS and CDR2 as YFSETQ. This CDR3 has 16 residues.

The chain is built from TRBV27 and TRBJ2-2; 10 bases are shared with TRBD1. The CDR3 has 20 residues. V shed 5 bases and J 4 bases; nucleotides not matched to a gene: 19. Germline values: CDR1 MNHEY, CDR2 SMNVEV (reference sequence). CDR3 loop: CASSGIKKPRDRGGTGELFF. The CDR3 DNA follows: TGTGCCAGCAGTGGAATAAAGAAACCCCGGGACAGGGGTGGCACCGGGGAGCTGTTTTTT.

The chain recombines TRBV9 with TRBJ2-7; TRBD1 matches 10 bases. In germline, CDR1 is SGDLS, CDR2 YYNGEE. CDR3 length equals 15 residues. After removal of 0 bases from V and 6 bases from J, the junction contained 6 bases not matched to a gene. CDR3 in DNA: TGTGCCAGCAGCGTAGTGGACAGGGGGTCGGGCGAGCAGTACTTC. Translating gives CASSVVDRGSGEQYF.

This chain connects TRBV7-2 to TRBJ2-5; no definite D call. V lost 4 bases and J 5 bases, leaving 14 bases between the germline ends. This CDR3 spans 14 amino acids. Germline V gene data show CDR1 as SGHTA and CDR2 as FQGNSA. The CDR3 DNA follows: TGTGCCAGCAGCTCAGCCGCGTTCTACGAGACCCAGTACTTC. Translation: CASSSAAFYETQYF.

The chain carries TRBV3-1 (or the pseudogene TRBV3-2) and TRBJ1-6; 8 bases align to TRBD1. The CDR3 totals 16 residues. V trimming: 4 bases; J trimming: 7 bases; junction bases outside the gene matches: 9. Germline lookup yields CDR1 LGHDT and CDR2 YNNKEL (reference sequence). The CDR3 sequence is CASSPGGGTENSPLHF. The CDR3 nucleotides are TGTGCCAGCAGCCCAGGGGGCGGGACCGAGAATTCACCCCTCCACTTT.

The CDR3 protein is CATSRRTGPGELFF. The DNA of the CDR3 is TGTGCCACCAGCAGACGGACAGGGCCCGGGGAGCTGTTTTTT. The chain links TRBV15 to TRBJ2-2; 8 bases fit TRBD1. Germline V gene sequence: CDR1 LNHNV, CDR2 YYDKDF (reference sequence). J lost 6 bases, V lost 2 bases, and 2 bases had no gene match. This CDR3 is 14 amino acids long.

The chain carries TRBV12-3 or TRBV12-4 and TRBJ1-6; D may be TRBD1 (5 bases). There are 13 residues in the CDR3. The V and J ends lost 7 bases and 6 bases respectively, with 10 bases between them. The chain's CDR3 is CASMGPGNSPLHF. The CDR3 DNA sequence: TGTGCCAGCATGGGGCCTGGTAATTCACCCCTCCACTTT.

This clone was counted between two and nine times. The chain links TRBV3-1 (or the pseudogene TRBV3-2) to TRBJ2-7; the D gene is possibly TRBD2 (7 bases). The germline V gene encodes CDR1 LGHDT and CDR2 YNNKEL (reference sequence). V was cut by 3 bases and J by 1 base, with 19 bases left in between. The CDR3 covers 17 residues. The CDR3 loop reads CASSHGPWGGASYEQYF. CDR3 DNA: TGTGCCAGCAGCCATGGCCCTTGGGGGGGCGCTTCCTACGAGCAGTACTTC.

CDR3: CSASRQDNSPLHF. CDR3 DNA: TGCAGTGCTAGTCGACAGGATAATTCACCCCTCCACTTT. The V call is TRBV20-1, the J call TRBJ1-6; D is perhaps TRBD1 (6 bases). Germline V gene data show CDR1 as DFQATT and CDR2 as SNEGSKA (reference sequence). Trimming pared 3 bases from V and 5 bases from J, leaving 8 bases between. The CDR3 contains 13 residues.

The chain couples TRBV7-2 to TRBJ1-3, with a tentative D call TRBD1 (5 bases). V dropped 1 base and J dropped 4 bases, with 14 bases sitting between them. Germline CDR1 SGHTA, CDR2 FQGNSA. The CDR3 has 16 residues. The CDR3 is CASSLEIGGGGNTIYF. The CDR3 nucleotides read TGTGCCAGCAGCTTAGAGATCGGGGGAGGGGGAAACACCATATATTTT.

J is TRBJ1-5 and V is TRBV24-1; 10 nucleotides line up with TRBD1. The J segment lost 7 bases and the V segment lost 9 bases, leaving 5 bases of the junction unmatched. The germline V gene encodes CDR1 KGHDR and CDR2 SFDVKD. This CDR3 is 13 amino acids long. For the CDR3, the DNA is TGTGCCACCGGACAGGGGGTAGGACAGCCCCAGCATTTT. It is translated as CATGQGVGQPQHF.

This rearrangement joins TRBV5-1 to TRBJ2-3; 7 nucleotides agree with TRBD1. J lost 2 bases, V lost 3 bases, and 3 bases had no gene match. Germline V lookup: CDR1 SGHRS, CDR2 YFSETQ. This CDR3 region has 14 residues. The CDR3 loop is CASSSGTATDTQYF. CDR3 DNA sequence: TGCGCCAGCAGCTCCGGGACAGCCACAGATACGCAGTATTTT.

The chain recombines TRBV30 with TRBJ1-2; weak D call: TRBD1 (5 bases). Trimming shortened V by 3 bases and J by 6 bases, and 17 bases separated the two germline ends. In germline, CDR1 is GTSNPN, CDR2 SVGIG (reference sequence). The CDR3 sequence is 14 residues long. The CDR3 bases are TGTGCCTGGAGGGGGGGAATGGGGCCGCATGGCTACACCTTC. It specifies CAWRGGMGPHGYTF.

The rearrangement uses TRBV3-1 (or the pseudogene TRBV3-2) and TRBJ2-3, with D possibly TRBD1 on 5 matching bases. Deletions cut 1 base from V and 2 bases from J, with 7 bases between. Germline V CDR1 and CDR2: LGHDT, YNNKEL (reference sequence). This CDR3 region has 14 residues. CDR3 coding DNA: TGTGCCAGCAGCCAAGGACAGTACACAGATACGCAGTATTTT. It translates to CASSQGQYTDTQYF.